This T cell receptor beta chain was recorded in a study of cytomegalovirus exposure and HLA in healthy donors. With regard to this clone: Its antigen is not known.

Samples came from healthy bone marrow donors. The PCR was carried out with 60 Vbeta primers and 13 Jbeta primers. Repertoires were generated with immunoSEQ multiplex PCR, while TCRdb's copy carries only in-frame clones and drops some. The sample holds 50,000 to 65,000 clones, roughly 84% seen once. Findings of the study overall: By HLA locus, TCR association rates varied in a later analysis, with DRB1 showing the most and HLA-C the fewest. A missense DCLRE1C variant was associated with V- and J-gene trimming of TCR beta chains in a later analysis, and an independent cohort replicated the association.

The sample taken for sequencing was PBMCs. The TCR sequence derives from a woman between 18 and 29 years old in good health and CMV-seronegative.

The CDR3 sequence is CASTERDIGDEQYF. The CDR3, as DNA: TGTGCCAGCACCGAGCGGGACATCGGGGACGAGCAGTACTTC. The chain links TRBV28 to TRBJ2-7, with a weak D call TRBD2 (7 bases). From germline, CDR1 is MDHEN and CDR2 SYDVKM. V shed 7 bases and J shed 5 bases, with 18 bases lying between them. CDR3 length: 14 amino acids.